Listed here are 21 T cell receptor beta chains from one sample, sequenced in a study of PD-L1 blockade in urothelial cancer. Profiled with immunoSEQ multiplex PCR; TCRdb holds only in-frame clones, not every one. The table lists about 88,000 clones, 90% to 95% of them singletons. The sample here was PBMCs, taken around atezolizumab (anti-PD-L1) treatment. These receptors all stem from a man aged 60 to 75 with urothelial cancer.

The CDR3 protein is CASRTGGSTGELFF. DNA for the CDR3: TGTGCCAGTAGGACAGGGGGCTCCACCGGGGAGCTGTTTTTT. The chain recombines TRBV19 with TRBJ2-2; TRBD1 agrees at 10 bases. CDR3 length: 14 residues. J lost 4 bases, V lost 6 bases, and 2 bases had no gene match. Germline lookup yields CDR1 LNHDA and CDR2 SQIVND (reference sequence).

The CDR3 loop reads CASSPMTGVPPDTQYF. The CDR3 DNA reads TGTGCCAGCTCACCAATGACAGGCGTTCCCCCCGATACGCAGTATTTT. The J gene is TRBJ2-3, the V gene TRBV18, with D possibly TRBD1 on 6 matching bases. The CDR3 covers 16 residues. Germline V CDR1 and CDR2: KGHSH, LQKENI. Trimming took 2 bases from V and 6 from J, leaving 18 bases between them. Variable domain in full (rest from reference TRBV18 and TRBJ2-3): NAGVMQNPRHLVRRRGQEARLRCSPMKGHSHVYWYRQLPEEGLKFMVYLQKENIIDESGMPKERFSAEFPKEGPSILRIQQVVRGDSAAYFCASSPMTGVPPDTQYFGPGTRLTVL.

The chain employs TRBV6-1 and TRBJ2-3; 13 nucleotides line up with TRBD2. J gave up 3 bases and V 0 bases, and 3 bases lay outside the gene matches. Germline CDR1 reads MNHNS; CDR2 reads SASEGT. The CDR3 is 17 residues long. The CDR3 loop is CASSEALLAGGTDTQYF. CDR3 in DNA: TGTGCCAGCAGTGAAGCGCTACTAGCGGGAGGGACAGATACGCAGTATTTT.

This clone was detected once. V and J are TRBV5-5 and TRBJ2-3, with TRBD2 matching 10 bases. Per the germline V gene, CDR1 is SGHKS and CDR2 is YYEKEE (reference sequence). V shed 4 bases and J 4 bases; nucleotides not matched to a gene: 9. This CDR3 comprises 16 residues. This chain's CDR3 is CASSTVAGGLADTQYF. The CDR3 nucleotides are TGTGCCAGCAGCACAGTAGCGGGGGGCCTTGCAGATACGCAGTATTTT.

This clone turned up a few times. The V gene is TRBV4-1, the J gene TRBJ1-3; D ambiguous. Germline V lookup: CDR1 MGHRA, CDR2 YSYEKL. V gave up 4 bases and J gave up 0 bases, with 7 bases separating them. The CDR3 extends over 14 amino acids. As DNA, the CDR3 is TGCGCCAGCAGCCTGGGCAGCTCTGGAAACACCATATATTTT. Translation: CASSLGSSGNTIYF.

This clone was detected only a few times. The V and J genes are TRBV5-5 and TRBJ1-1; D gene unclear. This CDR3 is 13 amino acids long. V shed 3 bases and J shed 3 bases, with 9 bases lying between them. Germline CDR1 SGHKS, CDR2 YYEKEE (reference sequence). In nucleotides, the CDR3 is TGTGCCAGCAGCTCCTTAGTAGACACTGAAGCTTTCTTT. Encoded protein: CASSSLVDTEAFF.

This chain uses TRBV10-2 with TRBJ2-3; 12 bases fit TRBD2. V lost 6 bases and J lost 2; bases outside the gene matches: 9. Per germline, CDR1 WSHSY and CDR2 SAAADI. The CDR3 totals 17 residues. The CDR3 reads CASSEGLAGRYTDTQYF. The CDR3 DNA follows: TGCGCCAGCAGCGAAGGACTAGCGGGACGGTACACAGATACGCAGTATTTT.

V and J are TRBV4-2 and TRBJ2-1, with D tentatively TRBD2 (5 bases). Germline assignment: CDR1 LGHNA and CDR2 YNFKEQ. The length of the CDR3 is 15 residues. Trimming took off 0 bases at V and 0 bases at J, with 6 bases between the two ends. For the CDR3, the DNA is TGTGCCAGCAGCCAAGATGGGAGCTCCTACAATGAGCAGTTCTTC. Translation gives CASSQDGSSYNEQFF.

The rearrangement links TRBV7-3 to TRBJ1-1; D not resolved. V lost 2 bases and J lost 4, with 8 bases in between. Germline-derived CDR1 and CDR2 are SGHTA and FQGTGA. The CDR3 has 13 residues. CDR3 protein: CASSLGGGTEAFF. The CDR3 coding sequence is TGTGCCAGCAGCTTAGGAGGTGGCACTGAAGCTTTCTTT.

V usage is TRBV5-1 and J usage is TRBJ2-3; 10 bases align to TRBD2. Germline V lookup: CDR1 SGHRS, CDR2 YFSETQ. CDR3 length equals 15 residues. The junction had 3 bases not matched to a gene; V was cut back by 3 bases and J by 2 bases. CDR3 bases: TGCGCCAGCAGCTCCCTAGCGGGAGACACAGATACGCAGTATTTT. Amino acids: CASSSLAGDTDTQYF.

The J gene is TRBJ2-6, the V gene TRBV19; TRBD1 might be the D (7 bases). This CDR3 is built from 13 residues. V was shortened by 6 bases and J by 12 bases, with 15 bases between the two germline ends. Germline V gene data show CDR1 as LNHDA and CDR2 as SQIVND (reference sequence). The CDR3 region has the DNA TGTGCCAGTAGGATTCAGGGGGGCCGCGTCCTGACTTTC. Translating gives CASRIQGGRVLTF.

This chain links TRBV7-9 with TRBJ2-7; D is uncertain. CDR1 and CDR2 from the germline V gene are SEHNR and FQNEAQ (reference sequence). The CDR3 runs 14 residues. Trimming shortened V by 5 bases and J by 0 bases, and 11 bases separated the two germline ends. The CDR3 nucleotides are TGTGCCAGCAGCCCCGGCGGAAGCTCCTACGAGCAGTACTTC. Amino acids: CASSPGGSSYEQYF.

This chain links TRBV10-2 with TRBJ2-7; 7 bases map to TRBD2. The CDR3 consists of 18 residues. V trimming: 0 bases; J trimming: 0 bases; junction bases outside the gene matches: 11. Germline V lookup: CDR1 WSHSY, CDR2 SAAADI. The CDR3 DNA follows: TGCGCCAGCAGTGAGTCGATTCCCCTCCAGCGGGACTCCTACGAGCAGTACTTC. The encoded protein is CASSESIPLQRDSYEQYF.

This clone has more than one count but fewer than ten. The V gene is TRBV9, the J gene TRBJ1-5; no clear D gene. The CDR3 spans 14 residues. V shed 0 bases and J shed 6 bases, with 10 bases lying between them. CDR1 and CDR2 (germline): SGDLS, YYNGEE. The CDR3 DNA sequence: TGTGCCAGCAGCGTAGATCAGGTATTTCAGCCCCAGCATTTT. The encoded protein is CASSVDQVFQPQHF.

The V gene is TRBV2, the J gene TRBJ2-1; 7 nucleotides align to TRBD2. There are 15 residues in the CDR3. Germline V gene data show CDR1 as SNHLY and CDR2 as FYNNEI. Trimming took 4 bases from V and 5 from J; bases not matched to a gene: 8. As DNA, the CDR3 is TGTGCCAGCAGTGTAGGACTAGTGATCGACAATGAGCAGTTCTTC. It codes for CASSVGLVIDNEQFF.

V and J are TRBV5-1 and TRBJ1-1; D is ambiguous. CDR1 SGHRS and CDR2 YFSETQ come from the germline V gene. The V end was cut by 0 bases, the J end by 4 bases, with 4 bases between. CDR3 length equals 12 residues. The DNA for the CDR3 is TGCGCCAGCAGCTTGGAGAGCACTGAAGCTTTCTTT. Encoded protein: CASSLESTEAFF.

The rearrangement joins TRBV7-2 to TRBJ2-7, with 10 nucleotides matching TRBD2. This CDR3 contains 15 residues. Losses at the gene ends were 1 base for V and 4 bases for J; bases not matched to a gene: 4. Germline V gene sequence: CDR1 SGHTA, CDR2 FQGNSA. The CDR3: CASSLEAGGAYEQYF. DNA for the CDR3: TGTGCCAGCAGCTTAGAAGCGGGAGGGGCATACGAGCAGTACTTC.

The chain employs TRBV6-5 and TRBJ2-7; D gene uncertain. V lost 7 bases and J lost 3, with 13 bases in between. This CDR3 has 13 amino acids. The germline gives CDR1 MNHEY, CDR2 SVGAGI. The CDR3 spells CASMAAAVYEQYF. The DNA of the CDR3 is TGTGCCAGCATGGCGGCCGCCGTCTACGAGCAGTACTTC.

The chain combines TRBV7-3 with TRBJ1-1, with a possible D match to TRBD1 (5 bases). The germline V gene has CDR1 SGHTA and CDR2 FQGTGA. V shed 0 bases and J shed 3 bases, with 5 bases lying between them. The CDR3 runs to 13 residues. The CDR3 bases are TGTGCCAGCAGCTTAACAGGGGACACTGAAGCTTTCTTT. It is translated as CASSLTGDTEAFF.

As DNA, the CDR3 is TGTGCCAGCAGCCCATCCGGAACTAGCGGGGGGATGGATACGCAGTATTTT. It translates to CASSPSGTSGGMDTQYF. V is TRBV11-2 and J is TRBJ2-3; TRBD2 agrees at 12 bases. The junction had 12 bases not matched to a gene; V was cut back by 5 bases and J by 6 bases. CDR3 length: 17 residues. Germline loops: CDR1 SGHAT, CDR2 FQNNGV.

V and J are TRBV9 and TRBJ1-4; 7 bases fit TRBD1. The V and J ends lost 0 bases and 2 bases, in that order; junction bases with no gene match: 4. The CDR3 has 16 residues. In germline, CDR1 is SGDLS, CDR2 YYNGEE. CDR3 in DNA: TGTGCCAGCAGCGTAGGGGCGACAGGGACTAATGAAAAACTGTTTTTT. Translating gives CASSVGATGTNEKLFF.